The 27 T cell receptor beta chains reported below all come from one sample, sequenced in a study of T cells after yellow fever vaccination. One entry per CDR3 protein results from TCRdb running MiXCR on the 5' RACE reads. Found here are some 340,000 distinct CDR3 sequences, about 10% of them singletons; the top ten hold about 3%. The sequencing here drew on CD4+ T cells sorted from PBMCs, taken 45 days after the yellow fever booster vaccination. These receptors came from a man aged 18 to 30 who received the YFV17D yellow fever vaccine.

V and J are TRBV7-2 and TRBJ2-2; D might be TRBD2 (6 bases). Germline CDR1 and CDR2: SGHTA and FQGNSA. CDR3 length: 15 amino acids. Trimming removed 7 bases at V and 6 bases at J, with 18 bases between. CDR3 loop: CASNPVPTSSGELFF. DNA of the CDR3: TGTGCCAGCAACCCCGTTCCCACTAGCTCCGGGGAGCTGTTTTTT. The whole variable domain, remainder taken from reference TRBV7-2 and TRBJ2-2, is GAGVSQSPSNKVTEKGKDVELRCDPISGHTALYWYRQSLGQGLEFLIYFQGNSAPDKSGLPSDRFSAERTGGSVSTLTIQRTQQEDSAVYLCASNPVPTSSGELFFGEGSRLTVL.

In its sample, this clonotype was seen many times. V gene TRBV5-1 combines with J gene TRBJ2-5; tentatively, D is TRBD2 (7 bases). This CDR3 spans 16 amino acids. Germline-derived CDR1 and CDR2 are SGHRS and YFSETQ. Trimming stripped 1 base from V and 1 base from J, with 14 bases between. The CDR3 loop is CASSLNGGGRQETQYF. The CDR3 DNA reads TGCGCCAGCAGCTTGAACGGCGGGGGCCGCCAAGAGACCCAGTACTTC.

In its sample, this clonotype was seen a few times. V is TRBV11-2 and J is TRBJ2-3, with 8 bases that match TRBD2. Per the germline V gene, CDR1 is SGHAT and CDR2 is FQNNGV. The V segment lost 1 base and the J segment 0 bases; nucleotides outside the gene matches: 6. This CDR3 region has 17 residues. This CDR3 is CASSLGIGGVSTDTQYF. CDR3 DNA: TGTGCCAGCAGCTTAGGGATCGGGGGGGTTAGCACAGATACGCAGTATTTT.

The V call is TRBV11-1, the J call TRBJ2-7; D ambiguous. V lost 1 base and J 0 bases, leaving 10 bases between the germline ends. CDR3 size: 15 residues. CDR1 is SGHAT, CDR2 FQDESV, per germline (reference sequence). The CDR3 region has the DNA TGTGCCAGCAGCTTAGTGCCGGCAGCCTCCTACGAGCAGTACTTC. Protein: CASSLVPAASYEQYF.

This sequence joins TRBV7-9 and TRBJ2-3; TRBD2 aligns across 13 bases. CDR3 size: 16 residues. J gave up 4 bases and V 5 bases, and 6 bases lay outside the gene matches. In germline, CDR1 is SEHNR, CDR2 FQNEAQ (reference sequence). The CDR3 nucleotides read TGTGCCAGCAGCCCACTAGCGGGGGGGCCCCCAGATACGCAGTATTTT. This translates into CASSPLAGGPPDTQYF.

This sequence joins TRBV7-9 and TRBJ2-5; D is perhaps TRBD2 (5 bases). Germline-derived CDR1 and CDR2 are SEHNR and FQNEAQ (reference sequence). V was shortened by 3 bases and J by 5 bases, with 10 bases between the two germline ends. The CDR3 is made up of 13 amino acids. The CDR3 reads CASSFTSLETQYF. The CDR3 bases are TGTGCCAGCAGCTTCACTAGTCTCGAGACCCAGTACTTC.

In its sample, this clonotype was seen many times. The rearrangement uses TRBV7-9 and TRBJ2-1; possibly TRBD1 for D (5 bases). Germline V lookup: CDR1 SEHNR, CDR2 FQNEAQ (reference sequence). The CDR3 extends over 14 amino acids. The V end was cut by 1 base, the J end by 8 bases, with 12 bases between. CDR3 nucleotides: TGTGCCAGCAGCTTAGTCCCAGGGATCGATGAGCAGTTCTTC. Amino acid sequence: CASSLVPGIDEQFF.

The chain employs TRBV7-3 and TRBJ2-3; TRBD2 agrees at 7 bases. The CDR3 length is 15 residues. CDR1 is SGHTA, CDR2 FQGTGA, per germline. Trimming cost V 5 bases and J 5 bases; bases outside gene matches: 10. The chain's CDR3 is CASSGGGTAGDTQYF. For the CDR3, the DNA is TGTGCCAGCAGCGGGGGGGGAACGGCGGGAGATACGCAGTATTTT.

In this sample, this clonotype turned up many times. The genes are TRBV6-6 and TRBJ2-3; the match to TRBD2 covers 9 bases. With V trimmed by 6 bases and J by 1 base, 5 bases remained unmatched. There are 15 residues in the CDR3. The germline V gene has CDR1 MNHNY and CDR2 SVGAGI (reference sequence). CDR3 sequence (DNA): TGTGCCAGCAGAGTTAGCGGGGGAGGCACAGATACGCAGTATTTT. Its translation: CASRVSGGGTDTQYF.

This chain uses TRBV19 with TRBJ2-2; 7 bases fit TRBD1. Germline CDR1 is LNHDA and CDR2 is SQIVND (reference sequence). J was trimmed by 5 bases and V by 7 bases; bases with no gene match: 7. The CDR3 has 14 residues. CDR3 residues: CASIRPGGTGELFF. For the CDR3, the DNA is TGTGCCAGTATTCGGCCAGGGGGAACCGGGGAGCTGTTTTTT.

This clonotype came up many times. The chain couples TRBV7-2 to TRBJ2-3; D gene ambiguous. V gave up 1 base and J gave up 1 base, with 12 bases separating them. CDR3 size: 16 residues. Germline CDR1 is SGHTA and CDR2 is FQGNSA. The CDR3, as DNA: TGTGCCAGCAGCTTAGTTGGTACTGTGCGCACAGATACGCAGTATTTT. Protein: CASSLVGTVRTDTQYF.

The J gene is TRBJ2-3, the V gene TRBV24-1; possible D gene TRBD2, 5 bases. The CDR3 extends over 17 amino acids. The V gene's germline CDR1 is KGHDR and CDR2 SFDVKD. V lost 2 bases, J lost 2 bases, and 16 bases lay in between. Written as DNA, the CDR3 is TGTGCCACCAGTGATTCGAGTGTCTTGGGAGTCACAGATACGCAGTATTTT. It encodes CATSDSSVLGVTDTQYF.

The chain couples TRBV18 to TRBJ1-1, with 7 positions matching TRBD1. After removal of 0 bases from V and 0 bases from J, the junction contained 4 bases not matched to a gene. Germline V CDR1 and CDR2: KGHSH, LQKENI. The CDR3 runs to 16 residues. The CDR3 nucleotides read TGTGCCAGCTCACCACCGGGACAGAGCCTGAACACTGAAGCTTTCTTT. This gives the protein CASSPPGQSLNTEAFF.

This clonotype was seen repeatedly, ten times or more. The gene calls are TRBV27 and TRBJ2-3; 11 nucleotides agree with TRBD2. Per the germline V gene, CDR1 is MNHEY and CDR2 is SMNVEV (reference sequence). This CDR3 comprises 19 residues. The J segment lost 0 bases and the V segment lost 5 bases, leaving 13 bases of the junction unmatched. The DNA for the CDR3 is TGTGCCAGCAGTAGAAAGGGCCTCGGGACTAGCGGCAGCACAGATACGCAGTATTTT. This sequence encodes CASSRKGLGTSGSTDTQYF.

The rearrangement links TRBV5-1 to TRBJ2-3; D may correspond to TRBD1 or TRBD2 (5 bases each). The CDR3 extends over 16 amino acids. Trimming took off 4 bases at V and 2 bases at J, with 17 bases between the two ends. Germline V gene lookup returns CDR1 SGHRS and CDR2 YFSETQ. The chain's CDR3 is CASSLGVGISTDTQYF. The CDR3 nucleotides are TGCGCCAGCAGCCTGGGGGTCGGGATATCCACAGATACGCAGTATTTT.

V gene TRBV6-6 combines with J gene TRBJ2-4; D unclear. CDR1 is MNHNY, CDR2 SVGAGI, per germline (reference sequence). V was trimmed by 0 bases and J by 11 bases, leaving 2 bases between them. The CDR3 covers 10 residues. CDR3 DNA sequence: TGTGCCAGCAGTTACTCGGTTCAGTACTTC. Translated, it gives CASSYSVQYF.

CDR3 loop: CARPARGNSYEQYV. The CDR3 DNA reads TGTGCCAGACCTGCTCGGGGGAATTCCTACGAGCAGTACGTC. The rearrangement links TRBV27 to TRBJ2-7; D is perhaps TRBD2 (6 bases). This CDR3 has 14 amino acids. In germline, CDR1 is MNHEY, CDR2 SMNVEV (reference sequence). V was pared by 9 bases and J by 1 base, with 16 bases between.

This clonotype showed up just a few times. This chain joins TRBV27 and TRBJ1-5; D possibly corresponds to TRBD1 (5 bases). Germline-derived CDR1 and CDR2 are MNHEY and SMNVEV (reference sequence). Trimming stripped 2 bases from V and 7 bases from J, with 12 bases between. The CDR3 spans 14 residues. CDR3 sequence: CASSLSQGGQPQHF. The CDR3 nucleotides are TGTGCCAGCAGTTTAAGTCAGGGCGGACAGCCCCAGCATTTT.

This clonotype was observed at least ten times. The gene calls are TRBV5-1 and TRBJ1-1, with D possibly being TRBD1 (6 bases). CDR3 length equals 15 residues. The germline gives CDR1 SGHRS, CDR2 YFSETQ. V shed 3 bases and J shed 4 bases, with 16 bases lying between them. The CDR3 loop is CASSSQGNEGTEAFF. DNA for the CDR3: TGCGCCAGCAGCTCCCAGGGGAATGAGGGCACTGAAGCTTTCTTT.

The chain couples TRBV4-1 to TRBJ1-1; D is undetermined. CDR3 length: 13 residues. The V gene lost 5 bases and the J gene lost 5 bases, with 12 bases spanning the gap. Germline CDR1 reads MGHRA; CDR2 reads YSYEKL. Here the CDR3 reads CASSFARWTEAFF. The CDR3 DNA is TGCGCCAGCAGCTTCGCCAGGTGGACTGAAGCTTTCTTT.

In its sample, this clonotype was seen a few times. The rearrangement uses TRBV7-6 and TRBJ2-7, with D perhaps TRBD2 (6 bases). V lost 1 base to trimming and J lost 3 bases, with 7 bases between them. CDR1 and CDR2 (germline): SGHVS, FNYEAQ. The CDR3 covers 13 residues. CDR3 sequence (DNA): TGTGCCAGCAGCTTAGGGGGGGACTACGAGCAGTACGTC. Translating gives CASSLGGDYEQYV.

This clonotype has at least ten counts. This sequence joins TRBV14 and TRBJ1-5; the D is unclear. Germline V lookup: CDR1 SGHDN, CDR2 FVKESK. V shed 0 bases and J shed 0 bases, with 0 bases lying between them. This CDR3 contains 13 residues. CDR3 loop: CASSQDSNQPQHF. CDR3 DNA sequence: TGTGCCAGCAGCCAAGATAGCAATCAGCCCCAGCATTTT.

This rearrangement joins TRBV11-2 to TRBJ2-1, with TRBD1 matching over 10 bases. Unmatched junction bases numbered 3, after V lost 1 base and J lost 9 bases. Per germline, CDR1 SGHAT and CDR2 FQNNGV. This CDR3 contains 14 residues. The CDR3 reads CASSLGQGAREQFF. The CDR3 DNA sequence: TGTGCCAGCAGCTTAGGACAGGGGGCGCGTGAGCAGTTCTTC.

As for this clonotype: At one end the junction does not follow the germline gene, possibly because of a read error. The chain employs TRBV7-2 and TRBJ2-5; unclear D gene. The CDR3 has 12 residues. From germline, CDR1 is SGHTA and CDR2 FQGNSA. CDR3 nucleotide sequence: TGTGCCAGCAGCTTAGACAGTGGGGTTCTGTCCTTC. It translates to CASSLDSGVLSF. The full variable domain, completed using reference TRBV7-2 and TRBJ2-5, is GAGVSQSPSNKVTEKGKDVELRCDPISGHTALYWYRQSLGQGLEFLIYFQGNSAPDKSGLPSDRFSAERTGGSVSTLTIQRTQQEDSAVYLCASSLDSGVLSFGPGTRLLVL.

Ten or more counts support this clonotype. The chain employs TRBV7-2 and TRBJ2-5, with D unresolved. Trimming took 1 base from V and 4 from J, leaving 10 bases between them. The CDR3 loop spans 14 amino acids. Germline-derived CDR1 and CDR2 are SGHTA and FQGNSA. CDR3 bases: TGTGCCAGCAGCTTAGGACGATTGCCAGAGACCCAGTACTTC. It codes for CASSLGRLPETQYF.

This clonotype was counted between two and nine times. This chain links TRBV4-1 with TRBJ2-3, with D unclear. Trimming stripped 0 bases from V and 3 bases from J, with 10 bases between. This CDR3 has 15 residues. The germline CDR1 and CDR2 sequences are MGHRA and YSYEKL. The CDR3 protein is CASSQDIATTDTQYF. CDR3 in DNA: TGCGCCAGCAGCCAAGACATAGCCACAACAGATACGCAGTATTTT.

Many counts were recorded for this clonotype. CDR3: CASTQKQGGPEAFF. DNA for the CDR3: TGTGCCAGTACCCAAAAACAGGGCGGCCCAGAAGCTTTCTTT. The chain links TRBV19 to TRBJ1-1; weak D call: TRBD1 (6 bases). The CDR3 is 14 residues long. Per germline, CDR1 LNHDA and CDR2 SQIVND (reference sequence). The V end was cut by 7 bases, the J end by 8 bases, with 20 bases between.